This entry concerns a single TCR beta chain. Antigen specificity is unknown. Collection occurred without any documented infections or immune events in donors. The V gene's germline CDR1 is MNHEY and CDR2 SVGAGI. V was clipped by 5 bases and J by 7 bases, with 11 bases between them. CDR3 size: 12 residues. This entry comes from a study of identifying expanded T cells in peripheral blood. Study findings and constraints: About 1.2 clones differed between technical replicates, versus around 16 and 19 over time. Approximately 2-week clone count variance significantly increased as total template count grew.

Produced via immunoSEQ multiplex PCR; TCRdb's table is partial and in-frame only. The sample carries around 85,000 clones, around nine tenths recorded once. The rearrangement uses TRBV6-5 and TRBJ1-2; D uncertain. Sequenced: blood. The receptor was isolated from a person between 18 and 69 years old in good health. This chain's CDR3 is CASSKLGGGYTF. DNA for the CDR3: TGTGCCAGCAGTAAACTGGGCGGTGGCTACACCTTC.